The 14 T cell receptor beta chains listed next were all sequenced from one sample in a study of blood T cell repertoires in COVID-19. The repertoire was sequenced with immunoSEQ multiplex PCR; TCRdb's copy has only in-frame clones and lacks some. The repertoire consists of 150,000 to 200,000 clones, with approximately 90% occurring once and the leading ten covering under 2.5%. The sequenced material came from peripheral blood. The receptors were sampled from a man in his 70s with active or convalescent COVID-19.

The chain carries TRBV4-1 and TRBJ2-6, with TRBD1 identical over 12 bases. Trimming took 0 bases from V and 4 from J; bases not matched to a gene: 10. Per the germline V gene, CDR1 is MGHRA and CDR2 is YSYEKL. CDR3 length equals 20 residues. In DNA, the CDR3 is TGCGCCAGCAGCCAAGATCGGACGGGGACAGGGGGCTGGGGGGCCAACGTCCTGACTTTC. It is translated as CASSQDRTGTGGWGANVLTF.

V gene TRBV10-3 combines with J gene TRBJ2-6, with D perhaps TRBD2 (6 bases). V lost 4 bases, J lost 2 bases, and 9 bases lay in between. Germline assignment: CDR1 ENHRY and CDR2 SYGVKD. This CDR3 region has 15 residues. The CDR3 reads CAISGRRAGANVLTF. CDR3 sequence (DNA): TGTGCCATCAGTGGAAGGAGGGCTGGGGCCAACGTCCTGACTTTC.

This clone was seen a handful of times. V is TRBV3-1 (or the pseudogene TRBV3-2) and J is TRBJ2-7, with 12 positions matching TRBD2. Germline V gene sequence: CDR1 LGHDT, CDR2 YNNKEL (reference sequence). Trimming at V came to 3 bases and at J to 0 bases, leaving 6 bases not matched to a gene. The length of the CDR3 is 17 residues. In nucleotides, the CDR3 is TGTGCCAGCAGCCAGGGAACTAGCGGGGGGCCCTCCTACGAGCAGTACTTC. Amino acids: CASSQGTSGGPSYEQYF.

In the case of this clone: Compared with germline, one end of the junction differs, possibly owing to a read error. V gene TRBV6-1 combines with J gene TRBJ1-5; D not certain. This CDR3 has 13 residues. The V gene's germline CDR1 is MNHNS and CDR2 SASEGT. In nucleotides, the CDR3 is TGTGCCAGCAGGGAAGTAAACAATCAGCCCCAGCATTTT. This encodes CASREVNNQPQHF.

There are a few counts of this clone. CDR3 in amino acids: CASSYLGTVSTGELFF. The DNA for the CDR3 is TGTGCCAGCAGTTACCTCGGGACAGTGAGCACCGGGGAGCTGTTTTTT. The chain has TRBV6-5 and TRBJ2-2; 7 bases match TRBD1. The V gene end was trimmed by 2 bases and the J gene end by 4 bases; junction bases not matched to a gene: 7. The V gene's germline CDR1 is MNHEY and CDR2 SVGAGI. CDR3 length equals 16 residues.

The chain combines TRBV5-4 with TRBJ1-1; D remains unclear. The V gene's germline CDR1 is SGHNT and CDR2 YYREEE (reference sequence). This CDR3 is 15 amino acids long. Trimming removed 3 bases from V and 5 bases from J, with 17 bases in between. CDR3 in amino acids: CASSSGGSSGTEAFF. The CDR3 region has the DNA TGTGCCAGCAGCTCGGGAGGTAGTAGCGGTACTGAAGCTTTCTTT.

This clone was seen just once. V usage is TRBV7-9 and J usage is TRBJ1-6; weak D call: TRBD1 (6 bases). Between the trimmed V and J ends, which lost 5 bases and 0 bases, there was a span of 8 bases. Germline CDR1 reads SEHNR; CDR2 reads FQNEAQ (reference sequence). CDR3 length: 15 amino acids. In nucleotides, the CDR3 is TGTGCCAGCAGCCAGGGGAGCTCCTATAATTCACCCCTCCACTTT. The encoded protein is CASSQGSSYNSPLHF.

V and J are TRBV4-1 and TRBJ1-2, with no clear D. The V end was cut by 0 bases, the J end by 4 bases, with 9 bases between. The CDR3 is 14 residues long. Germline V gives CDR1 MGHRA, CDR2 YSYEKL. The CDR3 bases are TGCGCCAGCAGCCAAGATTACGGGATCTATGGCTACACCTTC. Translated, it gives CASSQDYGIYGYTF.

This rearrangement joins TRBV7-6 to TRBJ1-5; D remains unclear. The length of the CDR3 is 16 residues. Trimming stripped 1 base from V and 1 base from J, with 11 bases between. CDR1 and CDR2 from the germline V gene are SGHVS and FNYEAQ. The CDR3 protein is CASSLGNSGSNQPQHF. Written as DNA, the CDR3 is TGTGCCAGCAGCTTAGGCAACTCGGGGAGCAATCAGCCCCAGCATTTT. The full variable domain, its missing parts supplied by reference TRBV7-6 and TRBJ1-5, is GAGVSQSPRYKVTKRGQDVALRCDPISGHVSLYWYRQALGQGPEFLTYFNYEAQQDKSGLPNDRFSAERPEGSISTLTIQRTEQRDSAMYRCASSLGNSGSNQPQHFGDGTRLSIL.

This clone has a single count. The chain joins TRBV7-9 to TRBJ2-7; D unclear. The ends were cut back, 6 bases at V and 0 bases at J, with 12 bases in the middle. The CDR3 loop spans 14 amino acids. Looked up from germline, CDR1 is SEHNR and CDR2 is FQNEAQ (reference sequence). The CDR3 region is CASSPSESSYEQYF. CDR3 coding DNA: TGTGCCAGCAGTCCAAGCGAGTCCTCCTACGAGCAGTACTTC.

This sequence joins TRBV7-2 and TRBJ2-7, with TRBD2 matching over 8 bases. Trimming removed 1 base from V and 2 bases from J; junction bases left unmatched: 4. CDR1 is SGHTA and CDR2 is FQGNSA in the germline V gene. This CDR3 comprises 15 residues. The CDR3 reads CASSLEGGRTYEQYF. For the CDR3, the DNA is TGTGCCAGCAGCTTAGAAGGCGGGAGGACCTACGAGCAGTACTTC. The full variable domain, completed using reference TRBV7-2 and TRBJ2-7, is GAGVSQSPSNKVTEKGKDVELRCDPISGHTALYWYRQSLGQGLEFLIYFQGNSAPDKSGLPSDRFSAERTGGSVSTLTIQRTQQEDSAVYLCASSLEGGRTYEQYFGPGTRLTVT.

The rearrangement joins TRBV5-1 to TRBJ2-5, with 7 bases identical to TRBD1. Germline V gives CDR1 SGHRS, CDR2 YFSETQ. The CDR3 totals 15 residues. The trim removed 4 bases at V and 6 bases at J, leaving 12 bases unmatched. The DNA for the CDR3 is TGCGCCAGCAGCCTCGGACAGGACTGGGGCAAGACCCAGTACTTC. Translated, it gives CASSLGQDWGKTQYF.

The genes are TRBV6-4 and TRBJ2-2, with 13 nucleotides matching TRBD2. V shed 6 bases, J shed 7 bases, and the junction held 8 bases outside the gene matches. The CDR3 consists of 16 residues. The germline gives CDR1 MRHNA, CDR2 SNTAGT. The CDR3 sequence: CASRWTSGSAGGELFF. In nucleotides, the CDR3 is TGTGCCAGCAGATGGACTAGCGGGAGTGCTGGCGGGGAGCTGTTTTTT.

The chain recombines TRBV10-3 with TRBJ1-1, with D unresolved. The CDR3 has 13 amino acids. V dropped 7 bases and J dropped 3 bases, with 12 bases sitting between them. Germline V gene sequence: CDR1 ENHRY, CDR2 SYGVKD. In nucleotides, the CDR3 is TGTGCCATCAAGGTGGGTGCGGACACTGAAGCTTTCTTT. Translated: CAIKVGADTEAFF.